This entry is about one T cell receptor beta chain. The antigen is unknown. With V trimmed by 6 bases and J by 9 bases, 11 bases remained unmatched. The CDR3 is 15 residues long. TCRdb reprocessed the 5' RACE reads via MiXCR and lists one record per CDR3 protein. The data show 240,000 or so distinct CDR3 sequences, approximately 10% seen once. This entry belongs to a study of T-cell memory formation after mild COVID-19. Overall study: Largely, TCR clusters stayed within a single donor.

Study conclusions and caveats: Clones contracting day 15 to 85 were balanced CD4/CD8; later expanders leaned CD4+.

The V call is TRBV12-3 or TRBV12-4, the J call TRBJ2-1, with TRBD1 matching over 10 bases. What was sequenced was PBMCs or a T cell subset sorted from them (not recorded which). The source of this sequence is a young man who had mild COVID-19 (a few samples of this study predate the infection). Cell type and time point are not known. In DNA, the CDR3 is TGTGCCAGCAGGGACCCGGGACAGGGGTCGGGTGAGCAGTTCTTC. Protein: CASRDPGQGSGEQFF.